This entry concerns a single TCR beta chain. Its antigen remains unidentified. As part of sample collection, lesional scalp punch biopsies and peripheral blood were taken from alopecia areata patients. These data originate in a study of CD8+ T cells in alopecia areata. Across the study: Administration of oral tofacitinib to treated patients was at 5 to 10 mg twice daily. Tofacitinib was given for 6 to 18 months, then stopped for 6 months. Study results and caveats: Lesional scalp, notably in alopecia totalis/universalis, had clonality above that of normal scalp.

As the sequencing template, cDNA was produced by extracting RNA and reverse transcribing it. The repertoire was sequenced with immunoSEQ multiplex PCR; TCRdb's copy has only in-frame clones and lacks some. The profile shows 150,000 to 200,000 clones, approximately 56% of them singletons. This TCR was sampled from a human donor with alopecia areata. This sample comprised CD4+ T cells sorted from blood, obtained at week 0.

CDR3 region: CSAGTGGWETQYF. CDR3 DNA: TGCAGCGCTGGGACAGGGGGCTGGGAGACCCAGTACTTC. The chain couples TRBV29-1 to TRBJ2-5; 12 positions match TRBD1. The length of the CDR3 is 13 residues. V gave up 7 bases and J gave up 5 bases; unmatched junction bases: 5. Looked up from germline, CDR1 is SQVTM and CDR2 is ANQGSEA.